The 5 T cell receptor beta chains below were found in one sample sequenced in a study of blood T cell repertoires in COVID-19. Here immunoSEQ multiplex PCR was the method, and the copy in TCRdb shows in-frame clones only, minus some. The sample lists about 200,000 clones, about 85% occurring once. What was sequenced was PBMCs or T cells enriched from blood (not recorded which). These receptors were collected from a man aged 40-50 years who had recovered from COVID-19.

This chain uses TRBV7-9 with TRBJ2-2, with D possibly matching TRBD1 (5 bases). The germline V gene has CDR1 SEHNR and CDR2 FQNEAQ (reference sequence). Trimming shortened V by 8 bases and J by 1 base, and 8 bases separated the two germline ends. This CDR3 is 13 amino acids long. CDR3 coding DNA: TGTGCCAGCCTGGACAAGAACACCGGGGAGCTGTTTTTT. Amino acids: CASLDKNTGELFF.

This rearrangement joins TRBV12-5 to TRBJ2-5; TRBD2 matches at 8 bases. The V segment lost 0 bases and the J segment 4 bases; nucleotides outside the gene matches: 4. The CDR3 extends over 15 amino acids. Germline assignment: CDR1 LGHNT and CDR2 FRNRAP. CDR3: CASGLVPGGRETQYF. CDR3 in DNA: TGTGCTAGTGGTTTGGTACCGGGAGGGAGAGAGACCCAGTACTTC.

The chain has TRBV30 and TRBJ1-3; no reliable D call. The germline V gene has CDR1 GTSNPN and CDR2 SVGIG (reference sequence). V was clipped by 2 bases and J by 5 bases, with 10 bases between them. The CDR3 runs to 13 residues. In DNA form, the CDR3 reads TGTGCCTGGAGTTCCAACCCTAGAAACACCATATATTTT. Amino acid sequence: CAWSSNPRNTIYF. Complete variable domain (other parts from reference TRBV30 and TRBJ1-3): SQTIHQWPATLVQPVGSPLSLECTVEGTSNPNLYWYRQAAGRGLQLLFYSVGIGQISSEVPQNLSASRPQDRQFILSSKKLLLSDSGFYLCAWSSNPRNTIYFGEGSWLTVV.

The chain carries TRBV19 and TRBJ2-7; D may be TRBD2 (6 bases). Germline V gene data show CDR1 as LNHDA and CDR2 as SQIVND (reference sequence). CDR3 size: 14 residues. V was clipped by 3 bases and J by 3 bases, with 12 bases between them. The CDR3 here is CASSIGTRNYEQYF. CDR3 bases: TGTGCCAGTAGTATCGGGACTCGGAACTACGAGCAGTACTTC.

In this sample, this clone turned up once. V usage is TRBV28 and J usage is TRBJ2-2, with no clear D. The CDR3 consists of 17 residues. Germline-derived CDR1 and CDR2 are MDHEN and SYDVKM. Trimming removed 1 base from V and 0 bases from J, with 12 bases in between. DNA for the CDR3: TGTGCCAGCAGTTTATTGGTAGAGAATCCGAACACCGGGGAGCTGTTTTTT. Its protein product is CASSLLVENPNTGELFF.